The T cell receptor beta chain described here comes from a study of blood T cell repertoires in COVID-19. Between the trimmed V and J ends, which lost 6 bases and 9 bases, there was a span of 15 bases. Germline loops: CDR1 MRHNA, CDR2 SNTAGT. This CDR3 contains 13 residues. Method: immunoSEQ multiplex PCR; TCRdb's copy keeps in-frame clones and lacks some. Among roughly 290,000 clones listed, approximately 87% were seen once. This clone was seen only once. V gene TRBV6-4 combines with J gene TRBJ2-1, with D maybe TRBD2 (5 bases). Source material: peripheral blood. The TCR comes from a woman aged 50 to 60 who had recovered from COVID-19. DNA for the CDR3: TGTGCCAGCAGCTTCACGGACTCCGGTGAGCAGTTCTTC. Protein product: CASSFTDSGEQFF.